This passage covers 4 T cell receptor beta chains from one sample sequenced in a study of cytomegalovirus exposure and HLA in healthy donors. Vbeta (60) and Jbeta (13) primers were used in the PCR. Sequencing was performed with immunoSEQ multiplex PCR; in TCRdb, only in-frame clones are kept and a portion is missing. This sample has 120,000 or so clones, with 81% found just once. The sequenced sample was PBMCs. The receptors stem from a man aged 18 to 30 in good health and CMV-seropositive.

Written as DNA, the CDR3 is TGTGCCAGCAGCTTCTTTATTCCCGGGACAGGATTACCTGAAGCTTTCTTT. Translated: CASSFFIPGTGLPEAFF. The chain is built from TRBV5-6 and TRBJ1-1; TRBD1 agrees at 8 bases. The CDR3 has 17 residues. Unmatched junction bases numbered 15, after V lost 2 bases and J lost 6 bases. Germline CDR1 and CDR2: SGHDT and YYEEEE. Full variable domain (missing parts from reference TRBV5-6 and TRBJ1-1): DAGVTQSPTHLIKTRGQQVTLRCSPKSGHDTVSWYQQALGQGPQFIFQYYEEEERQRGNFPDRFSGHQFPNYSSELNVNALLLGDSALYLCASSFFIPGTGLPEAFFGQGTRLTVV.

This chain joins TRBV6-5 and TRBJ1-1, with D possibly matching TRBD1 (5 bases). The V end was cut by 2 bases, the J end by 8 bases, with 21 bases between. Germline V gene sequence: CDR1 MNHEY, CDR2 SVGAGI. The CDR3 totals 16 residues. CDR3 coding DNA: TGTGCCAGCAGTTACGATAGGACGGCTGGACACTTAGAAGCTTTCTTT. As protein: CASSYDRTAGHLEAFF.

In this sample, this clone turned up a few times. The chain recombines TRBV4-1 with TRBJ1-1; D might be TRBD1 (5 bases). V was pared by 1 base and J by 5 bases, with 14 bases between. CDR1 is MGHRA, CDR2 YSYEKL, per germline. The CDR3 sequence is 15 residues long. CDR3 protein: CASSQVKGVGTEAFF. CDR3 coding DNA: TGCGCCAGCAGCCAAGTAAAAGGGGTTGGAACTGAAGCTTTCTTT.

The gene calls are TRBV27 and TRBJ2-5; D might be TRBD2 (5 bases). CDR3 length: 15 residues. V was clipped by 0 bases and J by 5 bases, with 13 bases between them. Looked up from germline, CDR1 is MNHEY and CDR2 is SMNVEV (reference sequence). The CDR3 DNA follows: TGTGCCAGCAGTTTATCATGGGGAGTTGGGGAGACCCAGTACTTC. Protein sequence: CASSLSWGVGETQYF.